This TCR beta chain was captured in a study of T-cell memory formation after mild COVID-19. The wider study: Clusters were largely donor specific.

This CDR3 has 14 amino acids. The V end was cut by 3 bases, the J end by 1 base, with 7 bases between. CDR1 is SGHTA, CDR2 FQGNSA, per germline. Researchers used 5'RACE with constant-segment primers to make TCR alpha and TCR beta cDNA libraries that carry sample barcodes and UMIs. TCRdb reanalysed the 5' RACE reads using MiXCR and keeps one entry per CDR3 protein. The sample lists hundreds of thousands of distinct CDR3 sequences; roughly 22% were seen once. Study-wide findings and caveats: Contracting clones, day 15 to 85, had balanced CD4/CD8, and later expanders favored CD4+. Clones which contracted sat mainly in CM and EM if CD4+, and in EMRA if CD8+.

This clonotype was detected ten times or more. Its antigen remains unidentified. The TCR was taken from an adult woman who had mild COVID-19 (a few samples of this study predate the infection). Cell type and time point are not known. Sequenced input: PBMCs or a T cell subset sorted from them (not recorded which). The chain joins TRBV7-2 to TRBJ1-5; D unresolved. The CDR3 spells CASSLGMSNQPQHF. The CDR3 bases are TGTGCCAGCAGCTTGGGAATGAGCAATCAGCCCCAGCATTTT.